These 21 T cell receptor beta chains came from one sample sequenced in a study of blood T cell repertoires in COVID-19. Produced via immunoSEQ multiplex PCR; TCRdb's table is partial and in-frame only. The data hold roughly 200,000 clones, with 84% observed a single time. The source material was peripheral blood. These receptors came from a woman aged 80 or over with active or convalescent COVID-19.

The V gene is TRBV30, the J gene TRBJ2-5; 7 bases fit TRBD2. CDR3 length: 16 amino acids. From germline, CDR1 is GTSNPN and CDR2 SVGIG (reference sequence). J gave up 4 bases and V 4 bases, and 15 bases lay outside the gene matches. CDR3 loop: CAWTDRRESSTETQYF. The CDR3 DNA sequence: TGTGCCTGGACCGATCGGCGGGAGTCCTCCACAGAGACCCAGTACTTC.

The genes are TRBV12-3 or TRBV12-4 and TRBJ1-1; D is perhaps TRBD1 (5 bases). This CDR3 has 11 amino acids. V was pared by 7 bases and J by 6 bases, with 9 bases between. This CDR3 is CASNQGAEAFF. For the CDR3, the DNA is TGTGCCAGCAACCAGGGCGCTGAAGCTTTCTTT.

The rearrangement links TRBV24-1 to TRBJ2-2; 7 positions match TRBD2. The CDR3 is 17 amino acids. Looked up from germline, CDR1 is KGHDR and CDR2 is SFDVKD. J gave up 0 bases and V 10 bases, and 13 bases lay outside the gene matches. Here the CDR3 reads CATGGGRGNANTGELFF. For the CDR3, the DNA is TGTGCCACTGGAGGTGGGCGGGGGAACGCGAACACCGGGGAGCTGTTTTTT.

The gene calls are TRBV28 and TRBJ1-5; 7 bases match TRBD1. Germline values: CDR1 MDHEN, CDR2 SYDVKM. This CDR3 comprises 15 residues. Germline trimming cut 6 bases from V and 4 bases from J; bases unmatched to any gene: 9. The CDR3 DNA follows: TGTGCCAGCAGCGCCCCTTCGGGACAGAATCAGCCCCAGCATTTT. It specifies CASSAPSGQNQPQHF.

The chain employs TRBV3-1 (or the pseudogene TRBV3-2) and TRBJ2-3; no clear D. In germline, CDR1 is LGHDT, CDR2 YNNKEL (reference sequence). With 0 bases removed from V and 1 base from J, the gap between germline ends came to 14 bases. CDR3 length: 17 residues. The CDR3 protein is CASSQDPERGRTDTQYF. CDR3 nucleotide sequence: TGTGCCAGCAGCCAAGATCCCGAGCGCGGCCGCACAGATACGCAGTATTTT.

The count of this clone is one. The chain links TRBV10-3 to TRBJ1-2; the D gene is possibly TRBD1 (6 bases). V was pared by 4 bases and J by 7 bases, with 19 bases between. Per the germline V gene, CDR1 is ENHRY and CDR2 is SYGVKD. CDR3 length: 15 residues. The CDR3 spells CAISVVTGAQGGYTF. CDR3 nucleotide sequence: TGTGCCATCAGTGTCGTGACAGGAGCGCAGGGTGGCTACACCTTC.

This chain links TRBV10-3 with TRBJ1-5; TRBD1 agrees at 7 bases. V gave up 4 bases and J gave up 5 bases; unmatched junction bases: 2. Germline V lookup: CDR1 ENHRY, CDR2 SYGVKD. This CDR3 has 13 residues. Here the CDR3 reads CAISGDSYQPQHF. For the CDR3, the DNA is TGTGCCATCAGTGGGGACAGTTATCAGCCCCAGCATTTT.

The V call is TRBV3-1 (or the pseudogene TRBV3-2), the J call TRBJ1-6; D gene unclear. This CDR3 region has 15 residues. The germline gives CDR1 LGHDT, CDR2 YNNKEL (reference sequence). V lost 1 base and J lost 4, with 8 bases in between. The CDR3 here is CASSQGLPYNSPLHF. The DNA for the CDR3 is TGTGCCAGCAGCCAAGGGCTTCCTTATAATTCACCCCTCCACTTT.

This clone has just one count. V and J are TRBV9 and TRBJ2-3, with 9 bases fitting TRBD2. The trim removed 1 base at V and 0 bases at J, leaving 0 bases unmatched. The CDR3 covers 15 residues. Germline V CDR1 and CDR2: SGDLS, YYNGEE. The CDR3 DNA reads TGTGCCAGCAGCGTAAGCGGGGGGAGCACAGATACGCAGTATTTT. It codes for CASSVSGGSTDTQYF.

The CDR3 DNA reads as TGTGCCAGCAGCTTGAATCAGGGTGGCGGGGAGCTGTTTTTT. Translation: CASSLNQGGGELFF. The V gene is TRBV5-5, the J gene TRBJ2-2; D perhaps matches TRBD1 (5 bases). With 1 base removed from V and 7 bases from J, the gap between germline ends came to 11 bases. The germline V gene encodes CDR1 SGHKS and CDR2 YYEKEE (reference sequence). The CDR3 is made up of 14 amino acids.

This rearrangement joins TRBV2 to TRBJ2-7; 10 nucleotides agree with TRBD2. V gave up 6 bases and J gave up 3 bases; unmatched junction bases: 8. Germline V CDR1 and CDR2: SNHLY, FYNNEI. This CDR3 has 15 residues. The CDR3 DNA reads as TGTGCCAGCAGGAAACTAGCGGGAAACGACTACGAGCAGTACTTC. Translating gives CASRKLAGNDYEQYF.

The chain carries TRBV9 and TRBJ2-5; 11 nucleotides match TRBD2. The CDR3 has 17 residues. Germline CDR1 and CDR2: SGDLS and YYNGEE. The V segment lost 0 bases and the J segment 5 bases; nucleotides outside the gene matches: 9. The CDR3 region is CASSVAGVAGGQETQYF. The CDR3 region has the DNA TGTGCCAGCAGCGTAGCTGGGGTAGCGGGAGGGCAGGAGACCCAGTACTTC.

The gene calls are TRBV7-2 and TRBJ2-7, with unresolved D. The CDR3 contains 12 residues. The V gene's germline CDR1 is SGHTA and CDR2 FQGNSA. V shed 5 bases and J shed 6 bases, with 11 bases lying between them. The CDR3 region is CASSTRLFEQYF. The CDR3 DNA is TGTGCCAGCAGCACCCGGTTGTTCGAGCAGTACTTC.

V is TRBV6-5 and J is TRBJ1-1; D perhaps matches TRBD1 (6 bases). The CDR3 runs to 13 residues. Germline V CDR1 and CDR2: MNHEY, SVGAGI. Between the trimmed V and J ends, which lost 4 bases and 7 bases, there was a span of 13 bases. CDR3 protein: CASSSFDRNEAFF. DNA for the CDR3: TGTGCCAGCAGTTCCTTCGACAGGAATGAAGCTTTCTTT.

The chain has TRBV7-9 and TRBJ2-7; 7 bases fit TRBD2. J was trimmed by 6 bases and V by 4 bases; bases with no gene match: 9. The germline gives CDR1 SEHNR, CDR2 FQNEAQ (reference sequence). The CDR3 consists of 14 residues. The CDR3 sequence: CASSSPGLDLEQYF. The DNA of the CDR3 is TGTGCCAGCAGCTCCCCTGGACTAGATCTCGAGCAGTACTTC. Full variable domain (outside the CDR3, taken from reference TRBV7-9 and TRBJ2-7): DTGVSQNPRHKITKRGQNVTFRCDPISEHNRLYWYRQTLGQGPEFLTYFQNEAQLEKSRLLSDRFSAERPKGSFSTLEIQRTEQGDSAMYLCASSSPGLDLEQYFGPGTRLTVT.

The chain joins TRBV21-1 to TRBJ1-5; the DNA was not compared with TRBD1, the D call given in the table. TRBV21-1 is an annotated pseudogene. This CDR3 has 18 amino acids. This CDR3 reads CASSKAQDRGGSNQPQHF. The CDR3 bases are TGTGCCAGCAGCAAAGCCCAAGACAGGGGAGGGAGCAATCAGCCCCAGCATTTT.

The CDR3 protein is CASSLPSGTSSETQYF. The CDR3 DNA is TGCGCCAGCAGCTTGCCTAGTGGGACTAGTTCAGAGACCCAGTACTTC. The chain is built from TRBV5-1 and TRBJ2-5; 8 nucleotides match TRBD2. Germline V gives CDR1 SGHRS, CDR2 YFSETQ. This CDR3 spans 16 amino acids. The V gene end was trimmed by 1 base and the J gene end by 4 bases; junction bases not matched to a gene: 9.

This chain connects TRBV18 to TRBJ2-7, with 9 bases aligning to TRBD1. Per germline, CDR1 KGHSH and CDR2 LQKENI. The length of the CDR3 is 15 residues. The J segment lost 2 bases and the V segment lost 6 bases, leaving 8 bases of the junction unmatched. Written as DNA, the CDR3 is TGTGCCAGCTCCCTCGGACAGGGGTCTCCCTACGAGCAGTACTTC. As protein: CASSLGQGSPYEQYF.

CDR3 coding DNA: TGTGCCAGCAGCAGACCCAGGGGAATCAATCAGCCCCAGCATTTT. Translated: CASSRPRGINQPQHF. The V gene is TRBV21-1, the J gene TRBJ1-5; the table gives TRBD1 as D, unverified against the DNA. TRBV21-1 is tagged as a pseudogene. The length of the CDR3 is 15 residues.

The rearrangement links TRBV2 to TRBJ2-5, with D perhaps matching TRBD2 (5 bases). The CDR3 extends over 11 amino acids. CDR1 and CDR2 from the germline V gene are SNHLY and FYNNEI. With 4 bases removed from V and 5 bases from J, the gap between germline ends came to 5 bases. Here the CDR3 DNA reads TGTGCCAGCAGTGCGGGGGAGACCCAGTACTTC. It specifies CASSAGETQYF.

V usage is TRBV6-5 and J usage is TRBJ1-2, with 8 bases identical to TRBD1. The CDR3 loop spans 13 amino acids. Germline CDR1 reads MNHEY; CDR2 reads SVGAGI. J lost 4 bases, V lost 10 bases, and 8 bases had no gene match. The CDR3 region is CATRTGQVYGYTF. In nucleotides, the CDR3 is TGTGCCACCAGGACAGGGCAAGTCTATGGCTACACCTTC.